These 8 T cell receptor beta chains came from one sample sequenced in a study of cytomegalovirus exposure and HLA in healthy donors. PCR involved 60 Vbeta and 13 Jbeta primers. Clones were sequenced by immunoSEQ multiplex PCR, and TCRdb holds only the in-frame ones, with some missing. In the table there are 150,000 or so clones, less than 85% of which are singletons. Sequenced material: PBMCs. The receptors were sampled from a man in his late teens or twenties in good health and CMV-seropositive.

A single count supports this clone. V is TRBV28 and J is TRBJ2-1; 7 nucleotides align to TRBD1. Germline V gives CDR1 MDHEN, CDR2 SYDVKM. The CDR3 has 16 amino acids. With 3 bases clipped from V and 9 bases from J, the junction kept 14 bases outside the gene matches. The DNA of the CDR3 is TGTGCCAGCAGTTTTCCAGGGACAGCCCTTTTCGGTGAGCAGTTCTTC. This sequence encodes CASSFPGTALFGEQFF.

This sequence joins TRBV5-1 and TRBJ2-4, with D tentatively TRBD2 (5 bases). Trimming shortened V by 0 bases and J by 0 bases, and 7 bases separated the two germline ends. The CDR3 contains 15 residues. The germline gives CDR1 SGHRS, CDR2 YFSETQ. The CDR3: CASSLDGLAKNIQYF. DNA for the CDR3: TGCGCCAGCAGCTTGGACGGACTAGCCAAAAACATTCAGTACTTC.

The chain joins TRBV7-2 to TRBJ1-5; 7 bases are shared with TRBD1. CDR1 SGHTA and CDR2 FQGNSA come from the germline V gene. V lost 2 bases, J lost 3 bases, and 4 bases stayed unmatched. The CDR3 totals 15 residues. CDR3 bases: TGTGCCAGCAGCTTACAGGGGGGTTCCAATCAGCCCCAGCATTTT. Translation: CASSLQGGSNQPQHF.

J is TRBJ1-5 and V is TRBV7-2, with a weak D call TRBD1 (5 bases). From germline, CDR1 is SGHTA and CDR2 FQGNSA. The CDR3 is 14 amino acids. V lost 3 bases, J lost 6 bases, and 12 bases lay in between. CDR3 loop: CASSFIGTTQPQHF. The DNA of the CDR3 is TGTGCCAGCAGCTTCATCGGGACTACTCAGCCCCAGCATTTT. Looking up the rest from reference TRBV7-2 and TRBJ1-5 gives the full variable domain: GAGVSQSPSNKVTEKGKDVELRCDPISGHTALYWYRQSLGQGLEFLIYFQGNSAPDKSGLPSDRFSAERTGGSVSTLTIQRTQQEDSAVYLCASSFIGTTQPQHFGDGTRLSIL.

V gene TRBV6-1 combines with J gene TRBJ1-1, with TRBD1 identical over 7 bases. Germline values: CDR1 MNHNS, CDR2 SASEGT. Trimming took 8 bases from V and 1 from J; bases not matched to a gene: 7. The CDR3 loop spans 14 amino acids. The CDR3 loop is CASGETGTNTEAFF. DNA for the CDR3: TGTGCCAGCGGGGAGACAGGGACGAACACTGAAGCTTTCTTT.

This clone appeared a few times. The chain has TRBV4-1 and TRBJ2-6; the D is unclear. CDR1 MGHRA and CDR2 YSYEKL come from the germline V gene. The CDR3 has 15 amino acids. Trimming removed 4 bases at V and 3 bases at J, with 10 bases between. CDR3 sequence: CASSPLEIGANVLTF. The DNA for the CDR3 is TGCGCCAGCAGCCCTCTCGAGATTGGGGCCAACGTCCTGACTTTC.

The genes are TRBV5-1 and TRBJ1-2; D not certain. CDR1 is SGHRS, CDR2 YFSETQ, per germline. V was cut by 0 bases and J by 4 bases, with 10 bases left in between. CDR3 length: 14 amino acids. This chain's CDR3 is CASSLESLSYGYTF. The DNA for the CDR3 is TGCGCCAGCAGCTTGGAGTCCCTTAGCTATGGCTACACCTTC.

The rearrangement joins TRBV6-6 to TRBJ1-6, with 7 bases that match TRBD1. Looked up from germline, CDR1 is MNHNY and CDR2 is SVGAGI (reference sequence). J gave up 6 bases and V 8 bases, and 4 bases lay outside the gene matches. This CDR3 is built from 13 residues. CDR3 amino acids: CASVDRVNSPLHF. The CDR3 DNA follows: TGTGCCAGCGTTGACAGGGTTAATTCACCCCTCCACTTT.